Presented here are 15 T cell receptor beta chains from one specimen sequenced in a study of vaccination and CD4 T cells after COVID-19. Their antigens are not known. The Oncomine TCR Beta short-read assay generated sequence data from the DNA of cultured CD4+ T cells. TCRdb reanalysed the PCR reads using MiXCR and keeps one entry per CDR3 protein. This table has 13,000 to 15,000 distinct CDR3 sequences, roughly 53% appearing once. Treatment described: approximately nine-day PBMC culture with coronavirus spike peptide pools or control peptides (ViraFEST assay). The sequencing sample was made of CD4+ T cells from blood, cultured in vitro. The receptors here all came from a human donor who had recovered from COVID-19.

The chain links TRBV27 to TRBJ2-2, with a possible D match to TRBD1 (6 bases). V was clipped by 6 bases and J by 4 bases, with 15 bases between them. CDR3 size: 15 residues. Looked up from germline, CDR1 is MNHEY and CDR2 is SMNVEV (reference sequence). CDR3 loop: CASRATGFGTGELFF. As DNA, the CDR3 is TGTGCCAGCAGGGCCACAGGGTTCGGCACCGGGGAGCTGTTTTTT.

About this clonotype itself: One end of the junction is discordant with germline, which a read error may explain. The chain links TRBV7-7 to TRBJ2-5, with TRBD1 matching over 8 bases. The V gene's germline CDR1 is SSHAT and CDR2 FNYEAQ (reference sequence). The CDR3 covers 16 residues. The CDR3 here is CASSPNGQGARETQYF. CDR3 DNA: TGTGCTAGCAGCCCGAATGGGCAGGGGGCCCGAGAGACCCAGTACTTC.

J is TRBJ2-2 and V is TRBV7-3; D could derive from TRBD1 or TRBD2 (6 bases each). The V end lost 1 base, the J end lost 4 bases, and 13 bases lay between the germline ends. This CDR3 has 16 residues. In germline, CDR1 is SGHTA, CDR2 FQGTGA. This CDR3 reads CASSLKGGGVTGELFF. The CDR3 nucleotides are TGTGCCAGCAGCTTAAAGGGGGGAGGAGTCACCGGGGAGCTGTTTTTT.

In its sample, this clonotype was seen a few times. This sequence joins TRBV7-8 and TRBJ2-1; TRBD1 aligns across 10 bases. Germline V gene lookup returns CDR1 SGHVS and CDR2 FQNEAQ. The CDR3 has 15 residues. V was clipped by 2 bases and J by 7 bases; unmatched bases: 5. The CDR3 DNA reads as TGTGCCAGCAGCTTATTCGGGACAGGGGTTAATGAGCAGTTCTTC. Protein product: CASSLFGTGVNEQFF.

The chain employs TRBV12-1 and TRBJ2-7; TRBD1 is taken as the D call from the table, unchecked against the DNA. TRBV12-1 is tagged as a pseudogene. The length of the CDR3 is 9 residues. The DNA for the CDR3 is TGTGCCCAACAGGGGGAGCAGTACTTC. This encodes CAQQGEQYF.

The J gene is TRBJ1-5, the V gene TRBV28; D might be TRBD1 (6 bases). The CDR3 contains 15 residues. V was trimmed by 10 bases and J by 2 bases, leaving 18 bases between them. Germline V CDR1 and CDR2: MDHEN, SYDVKM. CDR3: CATKWGRGGNQPQHF. The CDR3 DNA sequence: TGTGCCACAAAGTGGGGGCGAGGGGGCAATCAGCCCCAGCATTTT.

The chain uses TRBV5-1 and TRBJ2-5; 7 bases map to TRBD1. In germline, CDR1 is SGHRS, CDR2 YFSETQ. Trimming took 2 bases from V and 2 from J; bases not matched to a gene: 6. The length of the CDR3 is 15 residues. CDR3 DNA: TGCGCCAGCAGCTTCACCGGGACAGCTCAAGAGACCCAGTACTTC. Its translation is CASSFTGTAQETQYF.

This chain joins TRBV18 and TRBJ2-1, with 9 bases matching TRBD2. Per germline, CDR1 KGHSH and CDR2 LQKENI. J gave up 8 bases and V 2 bases, and 4 bases lay outside the gene matches. The CDR3 is made up of 14 amino acids. CDR3 protein: CASSPRLAVDEQFF. DNA for the CDR3: TGTGCCAGCTCACCAAGACTAGCGGTCGATGAGCAGTTCTTC.

This clonotype was observed a handful of times. The rearrangement joins TRBV7-9 to TRBJ1-2; perhaps TRBD1 as D (5 bases). Germline CDR1 reads SEHNR; CDR2 reads FQNEAQ (reference sequence). The ends were cut back, 2 bases at V and 6 bases at J, with 10 bases in the middle. This CDR3 contains 13 residues. The CDR3 DNA sequence: TGTGCCAGCAGCTTACAGACAGAGGATGGCTACACCTTC. Translation: CASSLQTEDGYTF.

This clonotype was counted a single time. This chain links TRBV15 with TRBJ2-1, with TRBD2 matching 12 bases. The CDR3 is 15 amino acids. Germline-derived CDR1 and CDR2 are LNHNV and YYDKDF (reference sequence). With V trimmed by 3 bases and J by 6 bases, 3 bases remained unmatched. CDR3: CATSRPGLAGNEQFF. As DNA, the CDR3 is TGTGCCACCAGCAGGCCGGGACTAGCGGGCAATGAGCAGTTCTTC.

This clonotype has only a few counts. J is TRBJ2-5 and V is TRBV25-1; 10 bases are a match to TRBD1. The germline CDR1 and CDR2 sequences are MGHDK and SYGVNS. The CDR3 is 17 residues long. Unmatched junction bases numbered 9, after V lost 4 bases and J lost 1 base. The CDR3 sequence is CASSVWDRGNTQETQYF. The CDR3, as DNA: TGTGCCAGCAGTGTCTGGGACAGGGGAAATACCCAAGAGACCCAGTACTTC.

V and J are TRBV2 and TRBJ2-7; D is unclear. V lost 4 bases and J 6 bases, leaving 13 bases between the germline ends. Germline values: CDR1 SNHLY, CDR2 FYNNEI. This CDR3 has 13 amino acids. This CDR3 reads CASSGVSLGEQYF. For the CDR3, the DNA is TGTGCCAGCAGTGGAGTTTCCCTCGGCGAGCAGTACTTC.

The chain combines TRBV6-1 with TRBJ1-5; D call uncertain. The germline V gene encodes CDR1 MNHNS and CDR2 SASEGT. The CDR3 spans 14 residues. V lost 6 bases and J lost 4, with 13 bases in between. The CDR3 coding sequence is TGTGCCAGCAGCCGAGGAGGAGATAATCAGCCCCAGCATTTT. Translated, it gives CASSRGGDNQPQHF.

V is TRBV6-5 and J is TRBJ2-5, with D perhaps TRBD1 or TRBD2 (5 bases each). The CDR3 spans 14 residues. Germline lookup yields CDR1 MNHEY and CDR2 SVGAGI. With 4 bases removed from V and 3 bases from J, the gap between germline ends came to 12 bases. Written as DNA, the CDR3 is TGTGCCAGCAGTTCCCAGGGAGTCAAAGAGACCCAGTACTTC. It codes for CASSSQGVKETQYF.

The gene calls are TRBV14 and TRBJ1-5; TRBD1 matches at 9 bases. After removal of 3 bases from V and 3 bases from J, the junction contained 6 bases not matched to a gene. The CDR3 loop spans 16 amino acids. Germline CDR1 is SGHDN and CDR2 is FVKESK. The CDR3 nucleotides are TGTGCCAGCAGCCAGGCCGGGACAGGGCTCAATCAGCCCCAGCATTTT. It specifies CASSQAGTGLNQPQHF.